What follows is one TCR beta chain and its context. This specimen comes from a study of PD-L1 blockade in urothelial cancer. At the level of the study: When blood samples were assessed, the median T cell count was around 150,000.

CDR1 and CDR2 from the germline V gene are GTSNPN and SVGIG (reference sequence). CDR3 size: 15 residues. V lost 5 bases to trimming and J lost 2 bases, with 16 bases between them. Per patient, between 1 and 8 samples were collected at pretreatment and on-treatment time points. Using immunoSEQ multiplex PCR, the repertoire was profiled, and TCRdb retains in-frame clones only, with some absent. The table has under 120,000 clones, roughly 84% seen once. The sequencing used PBMCs, collected around atezolizumab (anti-PD-L1) treatment. The sequence derives from a man aged 45-60 years with urothelial cancer. J is TRBJ1-3 and V is TRBV30; D not certain. CDR3 region: CAWSALNTPGNTIYF. For the CDR3, the DNA is TGTGCCTGGTCTGCCTTAAATACTCCTGGAAACACCATATATTTT.